This TCR beta chain came from a study of shared clonotypes between healthy human individuals (dated by TCRdb to the early 2020s). Notes on the research overall: Two women and a few men aged 18 to 49 years were included in the cohort. For each donor, CD4 naive and CD4 memory were each run on three plates, CD8 naive on two plates, and CD8 memory on one plate. The study deeply sequenced blood TCR repertoires of about five healthy adults to estimate repertoire size and the extent of clonotype sharing between individuals. To increase sequencing depth and limit assay-specific biases, TCR repertoire library preparation and sequencing were carried out by different laboratories using diverse techniques. Between about 0.85 and 9.5 billion PBMCs per donor were obtained by leukapheresis.

A word on this clone: Its antigen has not been determined. Base-call qualities are not available, and no considerably larger clone is one nucleotide away.

The donors were healthy, HIV-negative adults with no recently reported acute infections or vaccinations. Only Caucasian adults living in Nashville, Tennessee, USA were represented among the donors. CD4+ T cells were enriched by magnetic negative selection, after which naive cells were positively selected on CD45RA and the negative fraction was taken as the memory subset. Blood was collected by leukapheresis, and PBMCs were isolated by Ficoll-Histopaque density gradient centrifugation and then cryopreserved in liquid nitrogen vapor phase. Analytical flow cytometry was used to check the purity and quantity of every magnetically sorted T cell population. Genomic DNA was isolated from every sorted fraction and measured by UV absorbance on a Nanodrop 2000c. Using the deep immunoSEQ assay, multiplex PCR amplified TCR CDR3 regions from genomic DNA. For each cell subset, the extracted genomic DNA was distributed evenly across all wells of several immunoSEQ 96-well plates, and each plate served as one replicate. For sorted subsets, roughly 200 ng of genomic DNA, equivalent to 30,000 or so T cell genomes, went into each replicate PCR. Purified libraries were quantified with a Qubit 3.0 fluorometer, sized on a Bioanalyzer 2100, and re-quantified with the KAPA Library Quantification kit. Each immunoSEQ 96-well plate was sequenced on its own single-read 150-cycle Illumina NextSeq 550 flow cell. The original pipeline was this. Because the immunoSEQ output held only junctional sequences and lacked quality scores, the filtering could not match the filtering applied to full-length reads. To assign V/J genes and CDR3, sequences were annotated using PyIR, a Python wrapper for IgBLAST v1.9, with IMGT germline references. Reads were removed for weak V/J assignments (E-value above 1e-6), missing CDR3, stop codons, out-of-frame junctions, or ambiguous translated residues. A V3J clonotype was defined by an identical inferred V gene, J gene, and CDR3 amino acid sequence. Percentage overlap between repertoires was computed as shared unique clonotypes divided by the size of the smaller repertoire. Richness of each repertoire was evaluated using RTK rarefaction, the Chao1 estimator, and Recon v2.1 estimates of unobserved clonotypes. Generation probabilities were computed with OLGA for all TCRbeta clonotypes obtained by the gDNA method from four donors. This immuneACCESS table, as held by TCRdb, lists in-frame sequences with V and J called but not all clones. Of the missing ones, under half trace to an unresolved V gene in checked studies; the others have no known cause. Clone size and the V and J calls come from that table; the DNA yielded D and trimming. Present in this sample are 950,000 to 1,300,000 clones, about 70% of which were seen just once. The ten largest clonotypes hold approximately 1.5% of the sample.

At the junction V is shortened by 6 bases and J by 9 bases, with 14 bases in between. CDR3 length: 12 amino acids, cysteine to phenylalanine. Only the CDR3 part of the read is kept: 36 bases, read in frame from the first base. In the germline V gene (reference sequence), CDR1 corresponds to LNHDA and CDR2 to SQIVND. Paper-wide results and their limitations: About 4.5% of naive CD4, 3.5% of naive CD8, around 2.3% of memory CD4, and about 0.4% of memory CD8 clonotypes were shared across a few donors. Rarefaction of sorted-subset datasets indicated incomplete sequencing despite the large sequencing depth. Pairwise subsampling led to the expectation that sequencing depth would affect the degree of clonotype sharing among donors. Because the study included a small number of donors, the genetic and exposure-history diversity represented was limited. Naive subsets generally had larger estimated clonotype richness than memory subsets. Sampling was limited to blood, and TCR repertoires in tissue likely differ from TCR repertoires in blood. Compared with non-shared clonotypes, the clonotypes found in all four sorted-subset donors had higher generation probabilities.

The clonotype comes from a man aged 18-30 years in good health. Input material: memory CD4+ T cells sorted from blood. The cell subset or site label, read with the paper, signifies: CD45RA-negative fraction. This sequence uses TRBV19 and TRBJ1-1; TRBD1 is possibly the D segment (5 matching bases). The nucleotide sequence reads as follows: TGTGCCAGTAGAATGGGGACGGCCCAAGCTTTCTTT. It encodes CASRMGTAQAFF.